Shown below are 14 T cell receptor beta chains from a single sample sequenced in a study of cytomegalovirus exposure and HLA in healthy donors. Amplification used 60 Vbeta primers and 13 Jbeta primers. Sequenced by immunoSEQ multiplex PCR; TCRdb stores in-frame clones only, minus some. The sample shows about 120,000 clones, 77% of them seen only once. The specimen was PBMCs. The receptors shown here come from a man younger than 35 in good health and CMV-seropositive.

Here the CDR3 DNA reads TGTGCCAGCAGCGACCCGGGGGGGCCGAAGGATACGCAGTATTTT. It encodes CASSDPGGPKDTQYF. V gene TRBV2 combines with J gene TRBJ2-3; 8 nucleotides align to TRBD2. The CDR3 totals 15 residues. V lost 6 bases, J lost 6 bases, and 11 bases stayed unmatched. Germline-derived CDR1 and CDR2 are SNHLY and FYNNEI.

The V and J genes are TRBV7-9 and TRBJ1-5; 9 positions agree with TRBD1. Germline CDR1 SEHNR, CDR2 FQNEAQ (reference sequence). The CDR3 contains 15 residues. V was pared by 5 bases and J by 0 bases, with 2 bases of the junction left unmatched. The CDR3 here is CASSPDRGSNQPQHF. CDR3 nucleotide sequence: TGTGCCAGCAGCCCGGACAGGGGTAGCAATCAGCCCCAGCATTTT.

In its sample, this clone was seen once. The chain has TRBV5-1 and TRBJ2-1; D might be TRBD1 (5 bases). The CDR3 runs to 13 residues. Trimming stripped 7 bases from V and 2 bases from J, with 10 bases between. The germline gives CDR1 SGHRS, CDR2 YFSETQ. The CDR3 DNA reads as TGCGCCAGCTCGAGACAGCCCTACAATGAGCAGTTCTTC. The encoded protein is CASSRQPYNEQFF. The full variable domain, in which reference TRBV5-1 and TRBJ2-1 provide the parts outside the CDR3, is KAGVTQTPRYLIKTRGQQVTLSCSPISGHRSVSWYQQTPGQGLQFLFEYFSETQRNKGNFPGRFSGRQFSNSRSEMNVSTLELGDSALYLCASSRQPYNEQFFGPGTRLTVL.

In regard to this clone: Other DNA variants within this sample encode the same CDR3. The chain is built from TRBV5-1 and TRBJ1-1; TRBD1 might be the D (5 bases). Trimming left V 4 bases short and J 1 base short, with 8 bases between. Germline CDR1 and CDR2: SGHRS and YFSETQ. There are 13 residues in the CDR3. The DNA of the CDR3 is TGCGCCAGCAGCCTTGACAGGAACACTGAAGCTTTCTTT. Amino acids: CASSLDRNTEAFF.

The V call is TRBV5-1, the J call TRBJ1-3; D ambiguous. Trimming took 1 base from V and 4 from J, leaving 18 bases between them. In germline, CDR1 is SGHRS, CDR2 YFSETQ. The CDR3 sequence is 17 residues long. CDR3 nucleotide sequence: TGCGCCAGCAGCTTGATCTCGGTCGCGGGGATCGGAAACACCATATATTTT. Translating it yields CASSLISVAGIGNTIYF. Full variable domain (remainder filled in from reference TRBV5-1 and TRBJ1-3): KAGVTQTPRYLIKTRGQQVTLSCSPISGHRSVSWYQQTPGQGLQFLFEYFSETQRNKGNFPGRFSGRQFSNSRSEMNVSTLELGDSALYLCASSLISVAGIGNTIYFGEGSWLTVV.

V is TRBV6-1 and J is TRBJ1-6; D unresolved. From germline, CDR1 is MNHNS and CDR2 SASEGT. This CDR3 has 13 amino acids. The ends were cut back, 4 bases at V and 8 bases at J, with 9 bases in the middle. The CDR3 DNA reads TGTGCCAGCAGTGGTCGTAATCATTCACCCCTCCACTTT. It encodes CASSGRNHSPLHF.

The rearrangement joins TRBV7-6 to TRBJ1-3, with a possible D match to TRBD1 (6 bases). This CDR3 is 14 amino acids long. Between the trimmed V and J ends, which lost 6 bases and 4 bases, there was a span of 13 bases. Germline V CDR1 and CDR2: SGHVS, FNYEAQ. CDR3 in amino acids: CASSRGNVGNTIYF. The CDR3 DNA reads TGTGCCAGCAGTAGGGGGAATGTGGGAAACACCATATATTTT. The entire variable domain, with the rest obtained from reference TRBV7-6 and TRBJ1-3, is as follows: GAGVSQSPRYKVTKRGQDVALRCDPISGHVSLYWYRQALGQGPEFLTYFNYEAQQDKSGLPNDRFSAERPEGSISTLTIQRTEQRDSAMYRCASSRGNVGNTIYFGEGSWLTVV.

The chain carries TRBV5-1 and TRBJ1-2; 8 positions agree with TRBD1. This CDR3 has 14 amino acids. The trim removed 4 bases at V and 6 bases at J, leaving 8 bases unmatched. The germline V gene has CDR1 SGHRS and CDR2 YFSETQ. CDR3 sequence: CASSALDRADGYTF. The CDR3 nucleotides are TGCGCCAGCAGCGCCCTGGACAGGGCCGATGGCTACACCTTC.

The chain links TRBV12-5 to TRBJ2-5; TRBD2 is a possible D gene (5 bases). Trimming took off 2 bases at V and 1 base at J, with 17 bases between the two ends. The CDR3 is 17 amino acids. CDR1 LGHNT and CDR2 FRNRAP come from the germline V gene. The chain's CDR3 is CASGLTPGGLGQETQYF. CDR3 coding DNA: TGTGCTAGTGGTTTGACCCCCGGCGGGCTAGGCCAAGAGACCCAGTACTTC.

The V gene is TRBV5-1, the J gene TRBJ1-5, with 8 bases identical to TRBD1. The V segment lost 0 bases and the J segment 7 bases; nucleotides outside the gene matches: 9. In germline, CDR1 is SGHRS, CDR2 YFSETQ. CDR3 length: 16 amino acids. DNA for the CDR3: TGCGCCAGCAGCTTGGGAGCAGGGGGCCCGGGGCAGCCCCAGCATTTT. It yields the protein CASSLGAGGPGQPQHF. The full variable domain, completed using reference TRBV5-1 and TRBJ1-5, is KAGVTQTPRYLIKTRGQQVTLSCSPISGHRSVSWYQQTPGQGLQFLFEYFSETQRNKGNFPGRFSGRQFSNSRSEMNVSTLELGDSALYLCASSLGAGGPGQPQHFGDGTRLSIL.

The sample holds a few counts of this clone. The rearrangement joins TRBV30 to TRBJ1-2, with 8 bases aligning to TRBD1. CDR3 size: 14 residues. V was pared by 2 bases and J by 5 bases, with 7 bases of the junction left unmatched. Germline CDR1 reads GTSNPN; CDR2 reads SVGIG (reference sequence). The CDR3 DNA reads as TGTGCCTGGAGTTCACCCAGGGGGCGATATGGCTACACCTTC. Translation: CAWSSPRGRYGYTF.

The chain is built from TRBV5-1 and TRBJ2-5; 8 bases agree with TRBD2. The germline V gene has CDR1 SGHRS and CDR2 YFSETQ. Losses at the gene ends were 7 bases for V and 5 bases for J; bases not matched to a gene: 7. CDR3 length: 13 residues. In DNA, the CDR3 is TGCGCCAGCCAGAGCGGGGGTCCGGAGACCCAGTACTTC. It codes for CASQSGGPETQYF.

The CDR3 DNA reads TGCGCCAGCCAACTAGCGGTGTACAATGAGCAGTTCTTC. Protein sequence: CASQLAVYNEQFF. The chain has TRBV10-1 and TRBJ2-1, with TRBD2 matching 8 bases. The junction had 4 bases not matched to a gene; V was cut back by 8 bases and J by 4 bases. This CDR3 has 13 residues. Germline CDR1 is WNHNN and CDR2 is SYGVQD (reference sequence).

V and J are TRBV5-6 and TRBJ1-2; the match to TRBD1 covers 7 bases. With V trimmed by 0 bases and J by 1 base, 15 bases remained unmatched. Germline-derived CDR1 and CDR2 are SGHDT and YYEEEE. The CDR3 covers 19 residues. CDR3 DNA: TGTGCCAGCAGCTTGGGGGGGATGCGACAGGGTGGATATAACTATGGCTACACCTTC. It yields the protein CASSLGGMRQGGYNYGYTF.